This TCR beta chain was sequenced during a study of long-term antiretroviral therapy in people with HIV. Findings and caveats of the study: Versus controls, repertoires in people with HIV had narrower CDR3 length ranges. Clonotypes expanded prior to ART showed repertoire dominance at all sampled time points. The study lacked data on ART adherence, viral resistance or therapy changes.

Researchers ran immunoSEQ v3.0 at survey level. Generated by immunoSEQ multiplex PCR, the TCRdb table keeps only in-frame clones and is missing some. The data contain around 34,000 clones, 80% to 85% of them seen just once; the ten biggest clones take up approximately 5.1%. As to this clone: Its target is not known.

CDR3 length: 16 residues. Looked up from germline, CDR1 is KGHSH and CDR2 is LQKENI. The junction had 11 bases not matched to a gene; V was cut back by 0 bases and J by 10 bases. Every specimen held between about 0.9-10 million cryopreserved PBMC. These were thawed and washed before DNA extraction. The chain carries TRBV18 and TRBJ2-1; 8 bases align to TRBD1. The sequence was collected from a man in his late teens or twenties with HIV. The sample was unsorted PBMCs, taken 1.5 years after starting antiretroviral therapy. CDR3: CASSPPGTGYKHEQFF. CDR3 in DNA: TGTGCCAGCTCACCACCTGGGACAGGTTACAAACACGAGCAGTTCTTC.